Presented here are 21 T cell receptor beta chains from one specimen sequenced in a study of PD-1 blockade in mismatch repair-deficient tumors. Profiling relied on immunoSEQ multiplex PCR, and the TCRdb table lists in-frame clones only, not all of them. In the table there are about 100,000 clones, 82% of which are singletons. Specimen: peripheral blood, collected approximately 8 months after starting pembrolizumab. These receptors came from an adult with mismatch repair-deficient cancer.

This clone has only a few counts. The chain employs TRBV13 and TRBJ2-2, with 10 bases lining up with TRBD1. The CDR3 is 17 residues long. The V gene end was trimmed by 7 bases and the J gene end by 5 bases; junction bases not matched to a gene: 13. Germline assignment: CDR1 PRHDT and CDR2 FYEKMQ (reference sequence). CDR3 sequence (DNA): TGTGCCAGCACCCACGGCGGGGACAGGGGTGGAACCGGGGAGCTGTTTTTT. Its translation is CASTHGGDRGGTGELFF.

There are a few counts of this clone. The same CDR3 can be traced to other DNA sequences in this sample. The genes are TRBV18 and TRBJ1-1, with 7 bases matching TRBD1. The CDR3 is 13 amino acids. Germline V lookup: CDR1 KGHSH, CDR2 LQKENI. Trimming cost V 3 bases and J 6 bases; bases outside gene matches: 4. The CDR3 here is CASSPGQGAEAFF. The CDR3 DNA reads as TGTGCCAGCTCACCGGGTCAGGGGGCTGAAGCTTTCTTT.

The V gene is TRBV5-4, the J gene TRBJ2-5; 7 positions agree with TRBD1. Losses at the gene ends were 4 bases for V and 1 base for J; bases not matched to a gene: 7. The CDR3 spans 15 residues. CDR1 is SGHNT, CDR2 YYREEE, per germline (reference sequence). The CDR3 here is CASSDTGVGQETQYF. The CDR3 DNA is TGTGCCAGCAGCGATACAGGGGTGGGCCAAGAGACCCAGTACTTC.

CDR3 sequence reads: CSVVDGLAGGFSAQETQYF. In nucleotides, the CDR3 is TGCAGCGTTGTTGATGGACTAGCGGGAGGGTTTTCGGCCCAAGAGACCCAGTACTTC. The rearrangement uses TRBV29-1 and TRBJ2-5, with 15 bases fitting TRBD2. Germline assignment: CDR1 SQVTM and CDR2 ANQGSEA. The CDR3 consists of 19 residues. V was pared by 4 bases and J by 1 base, with 13 bases of the junction left unmatched. The variable domain in full, with the rest retrieved from reference TRBV29-1 and TRBJ2-5, is SAVISQKPSRDICQRGTSLTIQCQVDSQVTMMFWYRQQPGQSLTLIATANQGSEATYESGFVIDKFPISRPNLTFSTLTVSNMSPEDSSIYLCSVVDGLAGGFSAQETQYFGPGTRLLVL.

The chain is built from TRBV4-1 and TRBJ2-5; D not certain. Germline V gene lookup returns CDR1 MGHRA and CDR2 YSYEKL. The CDR3 spans 14 residues. The V and J ends lost 0 bases and 7 bases respectively, with 12 bases between them. This chain's CDR3 is CASSQEKGSRTQYF. CDR3 coding DNA: TGCGCCAGCAGCCAAGAAAAAGGGTCTCGGACCCAGTACTTC.

This chain links TRBV5-4 with TRBJ1-1, with 7 bases lining up with TRBD1. Germline V gene lookup returns CDR1 SGHNT and CDR2 YYREEE (reference sequence). This CDR3 has 14 amino acids. The junction had 8 bases not matched to a gene; V was cut back by 2 bases and J by 7 bases. CDR3 DNA: TGTGCCAGCAGCTTAGGAGACAGGGTGGGTGAAGCTTTCTTT. Encoded protein: CASSLGDRVGEAFF.

This CDR3 is CASNARGTGELFF. CDR3 nucleotide sequence: TGTGCCAGCAACGCGCGGGGTACCGGGGAGCTGTTTTTT. The rearrangement links TRBV9 to TRBJ2-2; D is possibly TRBD2 (6 bases). Germline loops: CDR1 SGDLS, CDR2 YYNGEE. V was shortened by 6 bases and J by 5 bases, with 11 bases between the two germline ends. The CDR3 runs to 13 residues.

The chain carries TRBV27 and TRBJ1-2, with D maybe TRBD1 (6 bases). Trimming cost V 3 bases and J 4 bases, with 12 bases left between them. The CDR3 is 14 amino acids. The germline CDR1 and CDR2 sequences are MNHEY and SMNVEV (reference sequence). The CDR3 bases are TGTGCCAGCAGTTTCACAGGGTTTGGCTATGGCTACACCTTC. As protein: CASSFTGFGYGYTF.

The gene calls are TRBV6-5 and TRBJ1-5; 8 nucleotides agree with TRBD1. The CDR3 runs 15 residues. The germline CDR1 and CDR2 sequences are MNHEY and SVGAGI. The V gene end was trimmed by 6 bases and the J gene end by 7 bases; junction bases not matched to a gene: 11. The CDR3 reads CASSPLQGVVQPQHF. In DNA form, the CDR3 reads TGTGCCAGCAGCCCGTTACAGGGGGTAGTGCAGCCCCAGCATTTT.

The chain carries TRBV27 and TRBJ2-7; no firm D call. V was trimmed by 4 bases and J by 6 bases, leaving 10 bases between them. CDR3 length equals 12 residues. The germline V gene encodes CDR1 MNHEY and CDR2 SMNVEV (reference sequence). CDR3 sequence reads: CASSSGRREQYF. CDR3 DNA: TGTGCCAGCAGTTCCGGACGCCGCGAGCAGTACTTC.

The chain couples TRBV28 to TRBJ2-7, with TRBD2 matching 10 bases. Germline CDR1 and CDR2: MDHEN and SYDVKM. The CDR3 loop spans 15 amino acids. V lost 4 bases to trimming and J lost 1 base; unmatched junction nucleotides: 4. The CDR3 reads CASSWGLARSYEQYF. CDR3 DNA: TGTGCCAGCAGTTGGGGACTAGCGAGATCCTACGAGCAGTACTTC.

The gene calls are TRBV7-9 and TRBJ2-2; D unclear. CDR3 length: 14 residues. Germline V gene lookup returns CDR1 SEHNR and CDR2 FQNEAQ (reference sequence). V was cut by 1 base and J by 6 bases, with 9 bases left in between. The CDR3 region has the DNA TGTGCCAGCAGCTTAGGACTCTCTGCCGGGGAGCTGTTTTTT. Its protein is CASSLGLSAGELFF.

V and J are TRBV7-3 and TRBJ2-2, with D hard to call. V shed 4 bases and J shed 6 bases, with 12 bases lying between them. The CDR3 is 14 amino acids. Germline values: CDR1 SGHTA, CDR2 FQGTGA. CDR3 nucleotide sequence: TGTGCCAGCAGCTCGATGCCAGTGCCCGGGGAGCTGTTTTTT. The encoded protein is CASSSMPVPGELFF. Full variable domain (missing parts from reference TRBV7-3 and TRBJ2-2): GAGVSQTPSNKVTEKGKYVELRCDPISGHTALYWYRQSLGQGPEFLIYFQGTGAADDSGLPNDRFFAVRPEGSVSTLKIQRTERGDSAVYLCASSSMPVPGELFFGEGSRLTVL.

This clone was recorded a few times. The chain joins TRBV5-1 to TRBJ2-3; possible D gene TRBD2, 6 bases. The CDR3 spans 15 residues. V gave up 6 bases and J gave up 1 base, with 15 bases separating them. Germline assignment: CDR1 SGHRS and CDR2 YFSETQ. CDR3 bases: TGCGCCAGCACCTCTAGCGCCCCGGGCACAGATACGCAGTATTTT. This sequence encodes CASTSSAPGTDTQYF.

The V call is TRBV11-3, the J call TRBJ2-5; either TRBD1 or TRBD2 may supply D (5 bases each). Germline V gene data show CDR1 as SGHNT and CDR2 as YENEEA. V was clipped by 5 bases and J by 5 bases, with 18 bases between them. The CDR3 is made up of 15 amino acids. The CDR3 protein is CASSEYGTPGETQYF. For the CDR3, the DNA is TGTGCCAGCAGCGAATACGGGACCCCGGGGGAGACCCAGTACTTC.

CDR3 nucleotides: TGTGCCAGCAACAGGGTTGGTGGGCTAGCGGAGGGGAATGAGCAGTTCTTC. Amino acid sequence: CASNRVGGLAEGNEQFF. The chain links TRBV7-9 to TRBJ2-1; D may be TRBD2 (7 bases). Germline lookup yields CDR1 SEHNR and CDR2 FQNEAQ (reference sequence). The CDR3 loop spans 17 amino acids. With 7 bases removed from V and 7 bases from J, the gap between germline ends came to 26 bases.

Remarks on this clone: Distinct nucleotide sequences in the sample also encode this CDR3. The rearrangement links TRBV5-6 to TRBJ1-3; no clear D gene. Trimming pared 0 bases from V and 4 bases from J, leaving 8 bases between. Germline assignment: CDR1 SGHDT and CDR2 YYEEEE. The CDR3 consists of 14 residues. For the CDR3, the DNA is TGTGCCAGCAGCTTGGGGACCCAAGGAAACACCATATATTTT. Its translation: CASSLGTQGNTIYF.

This clone was recorded a few times. The rearrangement links TRBV5-4 to TRBJ1-1, with a possible D match to TRBD1 (6 bases). The germline CDR1 and CDR2 sequences are SGHNT and YYREEE (reference sequence). The CDR3 runs 16 residues. V lost 0 bases and J 0 bases, leaving 12 bases between the germline ends. CDR3 loop: CASSLAGTFLNTEAFF. The DNA for the CDR3 is TGTGCCAGCAGCTTGGCCGGGACATTCTTGAACACTGAAGCTTTCTTT.

The CDR3: CASSFLPFYEQYF. The DNA of the CDR3 is TGTGCCAGCAGCTTTCTACCCTTTTACGAGCAGTACTTC. V usage is TRBV11-3 and J usage is TRBJ2-7; D unclear. CDR1 is SGHNT, CDR2 YENEEA, per germline. V dropped 3 bases and J dropped 4 bases, with 10 bases sitting between them. This CDR3 comprises 13 residues.

The V call is TRBV7-2, the J call TRBJ2-5, with D tentatively TRBD1 (6 bases). Germline CDR1 is SGHTA and CDR2 is FQGNSA. The CDR3 is 14 residues long. Deletions cut 5 bases from V and 4 bases from J, with 14 bases between. The CDR3 DNA is TGTGCCAGCAGCCAGGGGAGTGCGGCAGAGACCCAGTACTTC. Translating it yields CASSQGSAAETQYF.

This chain links TRBV16 with TRBJ1-1; D uncertain. Between the trimmed V and J ends, which lost 2 bases and 4 bases, there was a span of 11 bases. The CDR3 has 14 residues. Germline V gives CDR1 KGHSY, CDR2 FQNENV. This CDR3 reads CASSQSSVGTEAFF. The CDR3 region has the DNA TGTGCCAGCAGCCAAAGCTCAGTGGGCACTGAAGCTTTCTTT.